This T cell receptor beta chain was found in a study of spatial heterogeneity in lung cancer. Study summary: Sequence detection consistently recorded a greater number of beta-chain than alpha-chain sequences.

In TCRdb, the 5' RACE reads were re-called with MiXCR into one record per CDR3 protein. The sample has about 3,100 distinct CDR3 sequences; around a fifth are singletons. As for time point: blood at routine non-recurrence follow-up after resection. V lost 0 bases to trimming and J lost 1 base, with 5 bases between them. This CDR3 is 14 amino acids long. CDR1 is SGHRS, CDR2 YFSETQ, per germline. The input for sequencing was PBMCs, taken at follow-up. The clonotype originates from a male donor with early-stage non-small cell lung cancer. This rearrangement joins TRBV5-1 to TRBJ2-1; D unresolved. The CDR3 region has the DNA TGCGCCAGCAGCTTGGCTCTGTCCTACAATGAGCAGTTCTTC. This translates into CASSLALSYNEQFF.